This T cell receptor (beta chain) was documented in a study of cytomegalovirus exposure and HLA in healthy donors. The study's findings and limits: The authors later found TCR association rates varying by HLA locus, with DRB1 most and HLA-C fewest. The authors assumed roughly uniform sequencing depth across donors for presence/absence analyses.

This clone was seen once. Its antigen is unknown. The PCR employed 60 Vbeta primers together with 13 Jbeta primers. The data were produced by immunoSEQ multiplex PCR, yet TCRdb's version contains in-frame clones alone and is incomplete. The data show 80,000 to 95,000 clones, roughly 86% seen once. This CDR3 contains 16 residues. With 3 bases removed from V and 0 bases from J, the gap between germline ends came to 13 bases. Germline values: CDR1 SGHDT, CDR2 YYEEEE. This chain joins TRBV5-6 and TRBJ1-3, with D possibly being TRBD1 (6 bases). This receptor was taken from a man aged 25 to 40 in good health and CMV-seropositive. Sequencing was done on a sample of PBMCs. The CDR3: CASSSLGQNSGNTIYF. The CDR3 region has the DNA TGTGCCAGCAGCTCTCTAGGACAGAACTCTGGAAACACCATATATTTT. Full variable domain (rest looked up from reference TRBV5-6 and TRBJ1-3): DAGVTQSPTHLIKTRGQQVTLRCSPKSGHDTVSWYQQALGQGPQFIFQYYEEEERQRGNFPDRFSGHQFPNYSSELNVNALLLGDSALYLCASSSLGQNSGNTIYFGEGSWLTVV.